This TCR beta chain was sequenced for a study of brain T cells in children with intractable seizures. Whole-study findings and limits: HCMV serostatus was not known, and viral specificity came from CDR3 similarity only.

Produced via immunoSEQ multiplex PCR; TCRdb's table is partial and in-frame only. This sample has about 340,000 clones, with more than 85% found just once. Time point specified: blood from clinic visit 5 months post-surgery; TSC patient then seizure free. The sequenced cases were selected for having the highest brain T cell transcript signatures. Pre-surgery treatment included at least one anti-epileptic drug. The germline V gene encodes CDR1 MNHEY and CDR2 SVGAGI. Unmatched junction bases numbered 6, after V lost 7 bases and J lost 3 bases. The CDR3 is made up of 15 amino acids. In regard to this clone: The antigen is undetermined.

The sample here was peripheral blood, taken 5 to 6 months after surgery. The sequence derives from a boy less than two years old with tuberous sclerosis and intractable seizures. V is TRBV6-5 and J is TRBJ2-3; 11 nucleotides agree with TRBD1. Here the CDR3 reads CASISGTGGTDTQYF. DNA for the CDR3: TGTGCCAGCATCTCCGGGACAGGGGGGACAGATACGCAGTATTTT.